This T cell receptor (beta chain) was sequenced during a study of T cells after yellow fever vaccination. Concerning this clonotype: Its antigen is unknown.

One entry per CDR3 protein, called by TCRdb with MiXCR from the 5' RACE reads. The table lists under 70,000 distinct CDR3 sequences, approximately 7% of them singletons, with around two fifths in the top ten. Overall study results and limits: Booster samples showed a return of most primary-vaccination clones (under 97% CD4, 88% CD8). It was a small share of clonotypes that appeared in both CD4 and CD8 compartments.

In germline, CDR1 is MNHNY, CDR2 SVGAGI (reference sequence). Trimming removed 7 bases at V and 6 bases at J, with 9 bases between. The CDR3 has 11 amino acids. This TCR was sampled from a man between 18 and 35 years old who received the YFV17D yellow fever vaccine. This rearrangement joins TRBV6-6 to TRBJ1-1; D may be TRBD1 (5 bases). The material sequenced was CD8+ T cells sorted from PBMCs, taken on the day of the first yellow fever vaccination. The CDR3 reads CASIGGAEAFF. The DNA of the CDR3 is TGTGCCAGCATAGGAGGGGCTGAAGCTTTCTTT.